These T cell receptor beta chains were read from a single sample in a study of cytomegalovirus exposure and HLA in healthy donors. Measured with immunoSEQ multiplex PCR; TCRdb has only the in-frame clones, and not every one. The sample records about 130,000 clones, approximately 79% being singletons. The sequencing input was PBMCs. These receptors were collected from a man aged 45-65 years in good health and CMV-seropositive. Each CDR3 is given with its conserved first and last residue. The D gene is left open where the match is weak. Expanded clones are given a class, and other clones once, few, many or no size at all.

j_gene | d_gene | abundance | v_gene | CDR3aa | CDR3nt
TRBJ2-3 | TRBD1 | . | TRBV11-3 | CASSLGGGPTDTQYF | TGTGCCAGCAGCTTAGGAGGGGGCCCCACAGATACGCAGTATTTT
TRBJ2-3 | TRBD2 | once | TRBV11-2 | CASSLRGGRKTDTQYF | TGTGCCAGCAGCTTGCGGGGCGGGAGAAAAACAGATACGCAGTATTTT
TRBJ1-1 | . | once | TRBV29-1 | CSVLRMNTEAFF | TGCAGCGTTCTGAGGATGAACACTGAAGCTTTCTTT
TRBJ1-6 | . | . | TRBV20-1 | CSALSGISLHF | TGCAGTGCTCTCTCGGGGATTTCCCTCCACTTT
TRBJ1-2 | . | . | TRBV7-9 | CASSLQVEGYTF | TGTGCCAGCAGCTTACAGGTAGAAGGCTACACCTTC
TRBJ2-7 | TRBD1 | . | TRBV12-5 | CASGEGQGPDEQYF | TGTGCTAGTGGTGAGGGACAGGGCCCAGACGAGCAGTACTTC
TRBJ1-2 | . | . | TRBV6-1 | CASSEPDSYGYTF | TGTGCCAGCAGTGAACCAGACTCCTATGGCTACACCTTC
TRBJ2-3 | TRBD2 | once | TRBV5-5 | CASRPSPSGSGDTQYF | TGTGCCAGCAGACCCTCCCCTAGCGGGAGTGGCGATACGCAGTATTTT
TRBJ1-5 | . | . | TRBV6-5 | CASSPRENQPQHF | TGTGCCAGCAGCCCGAGAGAGAATCAGCCCCAGCATTTT
TRBJ1-1 | TRBD1 | . | TRBV6-1 | CASSPGTANTEAFF | TGTGCCAGCAGCCCCGGGACAGCGAACACTGAAGCTTTCTTT
TRBJ2-2 | . | . | TRBV6-4 | CASSVEGGQNTGELFF | TGTGCCAGCAGTGTCGAGGGGGGGCAGAACACCGGGGAGCTATTTTTT
TRBJ1-2 | . | once | TRBV5-6 | CASSLAGGHRGYTF | TGTGCCAGCAGCTTGGCCGGGGGGCATAGAGGCTACACCTTC